This TCR beta chain was observed in a study of T cells in Graves' hyperthyroidism and ophthalmopathy. Study details: Peripheral blood was collected at initial diagnosis, before any treatment.

Patients between 18 and 65 years old had hyperthyroidism, newly diagnosed and lasting under 2 months. Researchers amplified the TCR beta CDR3 regions from RNA transcripts. TCR CDR3 regions were first amplified by RT-PCR with HTBI primers. TCRdb reanalysed the multiplex PCR reads using MiXCR and keeps one entry per CDR3 protein. Here the sample spans under 300,000 distinct CDR3 sequences, over 12% being singletons. Study-level points and caveats: Blood samples included most of the expanded thyroid clonotypes exceeding 0.001.

This clonotype was observed at least ten times. Its antigen remains unknown. This CDR3 region has 14 residues. Per germline, CDR1 MDHEN and CDR2 SYDVKM. Trimming stripped 7 bases from V and 5 bases from J, with 17 bases between. Sequences were obtained from blood. The sequence was collected from a woman in her forties or fifties with Graves' hyperthyroidism that later progressed to Graves' ophthalmopathy. The rearrangement joins TRBV28 to TRBJ1-1; a possible D gene is TRBD1 (5 bases). Here the CDR3 DNA reads TGTGCCAGCACCGGGGGGGGTATTGGGACTGAAGCTTTCTTT. Its protein is CASTGGGIGTEAFF.